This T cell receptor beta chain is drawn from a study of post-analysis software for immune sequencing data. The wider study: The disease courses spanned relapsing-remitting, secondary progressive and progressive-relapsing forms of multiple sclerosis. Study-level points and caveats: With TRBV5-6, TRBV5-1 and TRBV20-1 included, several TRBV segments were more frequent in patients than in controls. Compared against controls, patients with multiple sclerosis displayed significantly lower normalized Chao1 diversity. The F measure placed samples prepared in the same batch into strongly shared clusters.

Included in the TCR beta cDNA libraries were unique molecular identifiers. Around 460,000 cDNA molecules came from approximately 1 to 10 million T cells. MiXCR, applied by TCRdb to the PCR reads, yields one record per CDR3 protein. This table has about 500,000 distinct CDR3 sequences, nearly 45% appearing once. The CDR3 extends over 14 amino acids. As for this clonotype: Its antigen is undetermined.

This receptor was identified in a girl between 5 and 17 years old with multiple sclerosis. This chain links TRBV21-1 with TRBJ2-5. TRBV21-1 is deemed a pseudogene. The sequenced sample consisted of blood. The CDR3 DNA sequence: TGTGCCAGCAGCAAGCGATTAGACCAAGAGACCCAGTACTTC. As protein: CASSKRLDQETQYF.